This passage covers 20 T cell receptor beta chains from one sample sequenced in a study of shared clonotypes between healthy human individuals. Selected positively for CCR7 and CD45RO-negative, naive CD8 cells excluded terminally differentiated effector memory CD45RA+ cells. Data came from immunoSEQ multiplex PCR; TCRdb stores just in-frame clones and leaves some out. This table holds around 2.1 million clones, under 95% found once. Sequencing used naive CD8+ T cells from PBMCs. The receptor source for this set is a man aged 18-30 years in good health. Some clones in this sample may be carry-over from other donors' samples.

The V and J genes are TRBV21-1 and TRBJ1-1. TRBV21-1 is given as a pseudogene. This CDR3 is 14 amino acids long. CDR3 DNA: TGTGCCAGCAGCAAAGAGTGGGGGAACACTGAAGCTTTCTTT. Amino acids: CASSKEWGNTEAFF.

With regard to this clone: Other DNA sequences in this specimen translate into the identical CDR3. This CDR3 is CASSYSGGANTGELFF. The CDR3 DNA is TGTGCCAGCAGTTACTCTGGCGGAGCGAACACCGGGGAGCTGTTTTTT. The chain is built from TRBV6-5 and TRBJ2-2; D call uncertain. Germline V gene lookup returns CDR1 MNHEY and CDR2 SVGAGI. The CDR3 sequence is 16 residues long. V lost 0 bases and J lost 0, with 8 bases in between.

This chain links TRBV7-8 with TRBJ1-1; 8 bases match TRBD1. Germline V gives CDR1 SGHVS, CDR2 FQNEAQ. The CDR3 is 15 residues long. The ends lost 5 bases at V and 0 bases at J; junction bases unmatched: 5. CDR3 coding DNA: TGTGCCAGCAGCCCAGGACAGGGATTGAACACTGAAGCTTTCTTT. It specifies CASSPGQGLNTEAFF.

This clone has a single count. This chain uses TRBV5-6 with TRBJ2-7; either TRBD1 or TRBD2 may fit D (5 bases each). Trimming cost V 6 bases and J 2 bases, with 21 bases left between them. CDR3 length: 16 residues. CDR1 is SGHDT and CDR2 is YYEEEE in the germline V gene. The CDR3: CASNLLISGPAYEQYF. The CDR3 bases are TGTGCCAGCAACCTACTAATCTCGGGGCCGGCCTACGAGCAGTACTTC.

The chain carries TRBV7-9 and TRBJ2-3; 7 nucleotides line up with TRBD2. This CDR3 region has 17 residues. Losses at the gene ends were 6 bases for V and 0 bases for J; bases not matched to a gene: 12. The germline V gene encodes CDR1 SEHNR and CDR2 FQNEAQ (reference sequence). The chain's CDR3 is CASSNVGVGGSTDTQYF. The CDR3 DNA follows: TGTGCCAGCAGTAATGTCGGAGTCGGGGGGAGCACAGATACGCAGTATTTT.

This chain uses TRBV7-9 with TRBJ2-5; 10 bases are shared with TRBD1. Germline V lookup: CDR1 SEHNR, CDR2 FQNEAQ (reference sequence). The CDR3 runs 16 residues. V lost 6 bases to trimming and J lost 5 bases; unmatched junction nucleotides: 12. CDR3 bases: TGTGCCAGCAGTAAGGGACAGGGGTCCTCTCCGGAGACCCAGTACTTC. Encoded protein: CASSKGQGSSPETQYF.

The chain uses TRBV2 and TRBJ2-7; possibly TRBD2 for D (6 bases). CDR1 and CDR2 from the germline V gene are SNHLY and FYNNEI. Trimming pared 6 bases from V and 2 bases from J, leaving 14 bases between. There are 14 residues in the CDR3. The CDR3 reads CASSRLAVTYEQYF. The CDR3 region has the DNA TGTGCCAGCAGCCGGTTAGCGGTTACCTACGAGCAGTACTTC.

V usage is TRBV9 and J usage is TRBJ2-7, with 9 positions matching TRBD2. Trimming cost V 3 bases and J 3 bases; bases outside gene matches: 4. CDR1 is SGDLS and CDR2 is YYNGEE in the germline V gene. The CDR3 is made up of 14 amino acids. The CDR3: CASSETSGHYEQYF. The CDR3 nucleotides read TGTGCCAGCAGCGAGACTAGCGGACACTACGAGCAGTACTTC.

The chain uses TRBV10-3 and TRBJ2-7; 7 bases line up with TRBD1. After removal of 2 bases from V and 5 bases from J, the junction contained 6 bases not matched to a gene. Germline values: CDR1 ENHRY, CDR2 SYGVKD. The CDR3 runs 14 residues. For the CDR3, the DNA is TGTGCCATCAGTGAGCCGACAGGGATCCACGAGCAGTACTTC. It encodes CAISEPTGIHEQYF.

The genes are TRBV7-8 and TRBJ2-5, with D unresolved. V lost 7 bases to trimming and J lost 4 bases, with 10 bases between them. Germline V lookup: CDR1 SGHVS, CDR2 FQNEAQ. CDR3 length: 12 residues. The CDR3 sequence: CASTEFRETQYF. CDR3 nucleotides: TGTGCCAGCACCGAATTTAGAGAGACCCAGTACTTC. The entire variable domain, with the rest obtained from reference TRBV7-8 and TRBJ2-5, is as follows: GAGVSQSPRYKVAKRGQDVALRCDPISGHVSLFWYQQALGQGPEFLTYFQNEAQLDKSGLPSDRFFAERPEGSVSTLKIQRTQQEDSAVYLCASTEFRETQYFGPGTRLLVL.

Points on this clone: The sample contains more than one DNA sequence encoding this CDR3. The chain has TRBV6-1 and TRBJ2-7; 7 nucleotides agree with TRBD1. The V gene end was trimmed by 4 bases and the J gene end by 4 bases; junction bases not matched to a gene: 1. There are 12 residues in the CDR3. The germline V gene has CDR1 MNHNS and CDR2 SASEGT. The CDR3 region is CASSGTGYEQYF. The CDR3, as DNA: TGTGCCAGCAGTGGGACAGGATACGAGCAGTACTTC.

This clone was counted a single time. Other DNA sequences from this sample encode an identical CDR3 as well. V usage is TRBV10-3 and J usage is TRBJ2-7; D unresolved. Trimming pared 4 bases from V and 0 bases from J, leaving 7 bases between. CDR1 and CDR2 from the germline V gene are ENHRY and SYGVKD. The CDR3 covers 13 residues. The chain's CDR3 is CAISVGGSYEQYF. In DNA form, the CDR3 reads TGTGCCATCAGTGTCGGCGGCTCCTACGAGCAGTACTTC.

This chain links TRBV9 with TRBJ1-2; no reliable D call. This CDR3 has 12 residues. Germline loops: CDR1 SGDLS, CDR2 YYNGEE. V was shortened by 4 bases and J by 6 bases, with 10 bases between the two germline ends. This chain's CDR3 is CASSPRQHGYTF. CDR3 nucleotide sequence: TGTGCCAGCAGCCCCCGGCAGCATGGCTACACCTTC.

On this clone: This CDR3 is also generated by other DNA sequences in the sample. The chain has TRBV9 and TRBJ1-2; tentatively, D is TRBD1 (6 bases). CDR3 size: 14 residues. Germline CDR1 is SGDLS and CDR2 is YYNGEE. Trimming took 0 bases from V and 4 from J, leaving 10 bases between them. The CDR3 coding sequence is TGTGCCAGCAGCGTAGGAGGGGGGTCCTATGGCTACACCTTC. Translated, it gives CASSVGGGSYGYTF. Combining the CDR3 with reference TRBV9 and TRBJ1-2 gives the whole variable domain DSGVTQTPKHLITATGQRVTLRCSPRSGDLSVYWYQQSLDQGLQFLIQYYNGEERAKGNILERFSAQQFPDLHSELNLSSLELGDSALYFCASSVGGGSYGYTFGSGTRLTVV.

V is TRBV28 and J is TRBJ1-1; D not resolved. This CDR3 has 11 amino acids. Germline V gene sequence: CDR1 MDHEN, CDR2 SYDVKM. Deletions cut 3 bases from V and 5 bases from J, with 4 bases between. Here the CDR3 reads CASSFKTEAFF. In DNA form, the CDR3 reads TGTGCCAGCAGTTTTAAGACTGAAGCTTTCTTT.

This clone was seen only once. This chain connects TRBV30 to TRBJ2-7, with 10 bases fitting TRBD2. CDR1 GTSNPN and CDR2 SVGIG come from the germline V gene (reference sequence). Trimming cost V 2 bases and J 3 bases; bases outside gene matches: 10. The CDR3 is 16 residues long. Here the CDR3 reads CAWSRSSGRSFYEQYF. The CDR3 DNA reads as TGTGCCTGGAGTCGGAGTAGCGGGAGGAGCTTCTACGAGCAGTACTTC.

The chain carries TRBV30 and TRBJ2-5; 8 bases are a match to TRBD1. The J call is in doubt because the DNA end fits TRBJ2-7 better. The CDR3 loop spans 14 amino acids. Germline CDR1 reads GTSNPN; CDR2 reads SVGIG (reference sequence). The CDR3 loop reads CAWRIGTGFYEQYF. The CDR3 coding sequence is TGTGCCTGGAGAATTGGGACAGGTTTCTACGAGCAGTACTTC.

CDR3 nucleotides: TGTGCCAGCAGTCCGTCGACAGGGACTGGAAACACCATATATTTT. Its protein is CASSPSTGTGNTIYF. This chain uses TRBV27 with TRBJ1-3; TRBD1 matches at 7 bases. This CDR3 has 15 amino acids. Unmatched junction bases numbered 6, after V lost 5 bases and J lost 2 bases. CDR1 MNHEY and CDR2 SMNVEV come from the germline V gene (reference sequence).

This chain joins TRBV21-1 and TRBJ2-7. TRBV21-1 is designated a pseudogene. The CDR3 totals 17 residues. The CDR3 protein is CASSKVPGTRSSYEQYF. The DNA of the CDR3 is TGTGCCAGCAGCAAAGTCCCCGGGACCAGAAGCTCCTACGAGCAGTACTTC.

The CDR3 region is CASSSGAFTFNTF. The DNA for the CDR3 is TGTGCCAGCAGTAGCGGAGCATTCACCTTTAACACCTTC. The rearrangement joins TRBV7-9 to TRBJ1-2, with D uncertain. The CDR3 spans 13 residues. The V end lost 6 bases, the J end lost 12 bases, and 20 bases lay between the germline ends. CDR1 SEHNR and CDR2 FQNEAQ come from the germline V gene (reference sequence). Full variable domain (rest looked up from reference TRBV7-9 and TRBJ1-2): DTGVSQNPRHKITKRGQNVTFRCDPISEHNRLYWYRQTLGQGPEFLTYFQNEAQLEKSRLLSDRFSAERPKGSFSTLEIQRTEQGDSAMYLCASSSGAFTFNTFGSGTRLTVV.